This TCR beta chain was sequenced in a study of blood T cell repertoires in COVID-19. Study overall: T cells, B-cell-depleted T cells, or PBMCs supplied cDNA or gDNA.

Measured with immunoSEQ multiplex PCR; TCRdb has only the in-frame clones, and not every one. The data show some 220,000 clones, roughly four fifths seen once. Participants' reported clinical history set cohort assignment. V lost 4 bases and J lost 0, with 4 bases in between. Germline V lookup: CDR1 SGHKS, CDR2 YYEKEE (reference sequence). This CDR3 contains 12 residues. V is TRBV5-5 and J is TRBJ1-1; D is uncertain. The sequence came from a woman aged 40 to 50 with acute COVID-19. The material sequenced was PBMCs or T cells enriched from blood (not recorded which). The CDR3 DNA follows: TGTGCCAGCAGCCCTTTGAACACTGAAGCTTTCTTT. Its protein is CASSPLNTEAFF. Based on the CDR3 plus reference TRBV5-5 and TRBJ1-1, the full variable domain is DAGVTQSPTHLIKTRGQQVTLRCSPISGHKSVSWYQQVLGQGPQFIFQYYEKEERGRGNFPDRFSARQFPNYSSELNVNALLLGDSALYLCASSPLNTEAFFGQGTRLTVV.